This T cell receptor beta chain appears in the sequencing data of a study of OX40 agonist ivuxolimab in advanced cancers. Turning to the study itself: Patients achieving partial responses numbered three: one hepatocellular carcinoma case and two cutaneous melanoma cases. Points from the study as a whole: Normalized T-cell clonal expansion was also low in a subset of nonresponders. Antigens targeted by the expanded peripheral T cells were not determined. Relative to CD4+, CD8+ T cells held more expanded clones on average.

Measured with immunoSEQ multiplex PCR; TCRdb has only the in-frame clones, and not every one. This table holds around 44,000 clones, about 89% found once. Worth noting for this clone: Antigen: not known.

This clonotype was sampled from an adult with an advanced solid tumor such as melanoma, head and neck, liver or kidney cancer. Source: CD4+ or CD8+ T cells sorted from blood, taken in a trial of the OX40 agonist ivuxolimab.

The chain's CDR3 is CASGQNYEQYF. The CDR3 DNA follows: TGTGCCAGTGGTCAGAACTACGAGCAGTACTTC. The rearrangement uses TRBV19 and TRBJ2-7; D not certain. With 8 bases removed from V and 3 bases from J, the gap between germline ends came to 8 bases. This CDR3 spans 11 amino acids. Germline loops: CDR1 LNHDA, CDR2 SQIVND (reference sequence).